These 18 T cell receptor beta chains came from one sample sequenced in a study of a mutant IDH1 vaccine in newly diagnosed glioma. Measured with immunoSEQ multiplex PCR; TCRdb has only the in-frame clones, and not every one. The data contain around 33,000 clones, around 90% of them singletons. The time point was: week 11, during vaccination. Doses of 300 ug of mutant IDH1 20-mer peptide were given with topical imiquimod. These receptors' antigens are unknown. The starting material was PBMCs, obtained from a glioma patient whose treatment included an IDH1 peptide vaccine. Receptor source: a young man with glioma.

CDR3 residues: CASSISRSDTYNSPLHF. CDR3 sequence (DNA): TGTGCCAGTAGTATAAGTCGTTCGGACACCTATAATTCACCCCTCCACTTT. The V call is TRBV19, the J call TRBJ1-6; D possibly corresponds to TRBD1 (5 bases). The V gene lost 2 bases and the J gene lost 2 bases, with 13 bases spanning the gap. This CDR3 has 17 residues. In germline, CDR1 is LNHDA, CDR2 SQIVND (reference sequence).

The gene calls are TRBV5-6 and TRBJ2-1; 7 bases align to TRBD2. The ends lost 1 base at V and 8 bases at J; junction bases unmatched: 9. The CDR3 length is 15 residues. Germline V gene sequence: CDR1 SGHDT, CDR2 YYEEEE. The CDR3 region has the DNA TGTGCCAGCAGCTTGAGCCCCGCGGGGGTCTATGAGCAGTTCTTC. Translation gives CASSLSPAGVYEQFF. Together with reference TRBV5-6 and TRBJ2-1, the CDR3 gives the full variable domain: DAGVTQSPTHLIKTRGQQVTLRCSPKSGHDTVSWYQQALGQGPQFIFQYYEEEERQRGNFPDRFSGHQFPNYSSELNVNALLLGDSALYLCASSLSPAGVYEQFFGPGTRLTVL.

This clone came up a few times. The rearrangement joins TRBV27 to TRBJ1-5; D is ambiguous. Germline CDR1 reads MNHEY; CDR2 reads SMNVEV (reference sequence). Trimming removed 8 bases from V and 7 bases from J, with 9 bases in between. The CDR3 has 11 residues. CDR3 coding DNA: TGTGCCAGCGGGAGCGGGCAGCCCCAGCATTTT. Encoded protein: CASGSGQPQHF.

The rearrangement links TRBV7-9 to TRBJ1-3, with D possibly TRBD1 on 5 matching bases. Germline assignment: CDR1 SEHNR and CDR2 FQNEAQ (reference sequence). This CDR3 spans 14 amino acids. V lost 2 bases to trimming and J lost 2 bases, with 7 bases between them. The chain's CDR3 is CASSLSRAGNTIYF. The CDR3 DNA reads as TGTGCCAGCAGCTTAAGCAGGGCTGGAAACACCATATATTTT.

In its sample, this clone was seen once. This rearrangement joins TRBV13 to TRBJ2-1, with 15 bases lining up with TRBD2. V lost 4 bases, J lost 5 bases, and 9 bases stayed unmatched. In germline, CDR1 is PRHDT, CDR2 FYEKMQ (reference sequence). The CDR3 spans 18 residues. CDR3 amino acids: CASSSLTWTSGRDNEQFF. CDR3 sequence (DNA): TGTGCCAGCAGCTCCCTCACCTGGACTAGCGGGAGGGACAATGAGCAGTTCTTC.

V is TRBV12-5 and J is TRBJ1-2; D gene ambiguous. This CDR3 comprises 12 residues. Between the trimmed V and J ends, which lost 3 bases and 7 bases, there was a span of 9 bases. Germline CDR1 LGHNT, CDR2 FRNRAP. In DNA, the CDR3 is TGTGCTAGTGGTTTCAGCGGCGGTGGCTACACCTTC. Its protein is CASGFSGGGYTF. Full variable domain (missing parts from reference TRBV12-5 and TRBJ1-2): DARVTQTPRHKVTEMGQEVTMRCQPILGHNTVFWYRQTMMQGLELLAYFRNRAPLDDSGMPKDRFSAEMPDATLATLKIQPSEPRDSAVYFCASGFSGGGYTFGSGTRLTVV.

The chain has TRBV29-1 and TRBJ2-1; D unclear. The CDR3 covers 11 residues. Looked up from germline, CDR1 is SQVTM and CDR2 is ANQGSEA. Trimming stripped 7 bases from V and 2 bases from J, with 6 bases between. Here the CDR3 reads CSGLTYNEQFF. In DNA, the CDR3 is TGCAGCGGCCTTACCTACAATGAGCAGTTCTTC.

The chain recombines TRBV19 with TRBJ2-7; 8 bases map to TRBD2. J was trimmed by 2 bases and V by 2 bases; bases with no gene match: 5. Looked up from germline, CDR1 is LNHDA and CDR2 is SQIVND (reference sequence). This CDR3 comprises 15 residues. The CDR3 spells CASSISSGTTYEQYF. The CDR3 region has the DNA TGTGCCAGTAGTATAAGTAGCGGGACTACCTACGAGCAGTACTTC.

The V call is TRBV29-1, the J call TRBJ2-2; a possible D gene is TRBD2 (6 bases). The CDR3 runs to 14 residues. Germline V CDR1 and CDR2: SQVTM, ANQGSEA. V was clipped by 4 bases and J by 7 bases, with 16 bases between them. The CDR3 bases are TGCAGCGTTGGGCCGGGAGATTTAGGCGGGGAGCTGTTTTTT. Amino acids: CSVGPGDLGGELFF.

The chain recombines TRBV10-3 with TRBJ1-1; D gene unclear. V shed 2 bases and J shed 2 bases, with 9 bases lying between them. Germline V gene sequence: CDR1 ENHRY, CDR2 SYGVKD. CDR3 length: 14 residues. The CDR3, as DNA: TGTGCCATCAGTGAGGCGGGATCTAACACTGAAGCTTTCTTT. Encoded protein: CAISEAGSNTEAFF.

This clone was recorded only once. V and J are TRBV6-1 and TRBJ1-1, with 7 bases matching TRBD1. This CDR3 has 15 residues. V shed 6 bases, J shed 0 bases, and the junction held 7 bases outside the gene matches. Germline V gene sequence: CDR1 MNHNS, CDR2 SASEGT. Written as DNA, the CDR3 is TGTGCCAGCAGCTCCTCCGGGACAGTGAACACTGAAGCTTTCTTT. Its protein product is CASSSSGTVNTEAFF.

V usage is TRBV7-9 and J usage is TRBJ1-1; the D gene is possibly TRBD1 (6 bases). V was trimmed by 0 bases and J by 4 bases, leaving 12 bases between them. CDR1 is SEHNR and CDR2 is FQNEAQ in the germline V gene (reference sequence). The CDR3 is 15 residues long. CDR3 region: CASSLAAGGRTEAFF. CDR3 nucleotides: TGTGCCAGCAGCTTAGCGGCGGGGGGGCGCACTGAAGCTTTCTTT. The whole variable domain, filled in from reference TRBV7-9 and TRBJ1-1, reads DTGVSQNPRHKITKRGQNVTFRCDPISEHNRLYWYRQTLGQGPEFLTYFQNEAQLEKSRLLSDRFSAERPKGSFSTLEIQRTEQGDSAMYLCASSLAAGGRTEAFFGQGTRLTVV.

The chain links TRBV9 to TRBJ1-2, with D uncertain. CDR3 length: 15 residues. The germline CDR1 and CDR2 sequences are SGDLS and YYNGEE. V was cut by 4 bases and J by 7 bases, with 20 bases left in between. This CDR3 reads CASSPGFGGQSGYTF. The CDR3 DNA reads TGTGCCAGCAGCCCCGGGTTCGGAGGGCAGAGTGGCTACACCTTC.

This chain joins TRBV5-4 and TRBJ1-2; the match to TRBD1 covers 7 bases. J gave up 8 bases and V 3 bases, and 7 bases lay outside the gene matches. In germline, CDR1 is SGHNT, CDR2 YYREEE (reference sequence). The CDR3 covers 13 residues. The CDR3 reads CASSSTGVRGYTF. The CDR3, as DNA: TGTGCCAGCAGCTCAACAGGGGTCAGGGGCTACACCTTC.

This clone was counted only a few times. The J gene is TRBJ2-3, the V gene TRBV5-1; D may match TRBD1 or TRBD2 (5 bases each). This CDR3 comprises 14 residues. Per germline, CDR1 SGHRS and CDR2 YFSETQ. Between the trimmed V and J ends, which lost 0 bases and 2 bases, there was a span of 7 bases. As DNA, the CDR3 is TGCGCCAGCAGCTTGGGGGACGCCACAGATACGCAGTATTTT. The encoded protein is CASSLGDATDTQYF.

CDR3 bases: TGTGCCAGCTCACCCACAGGGAATACTGATCAGCCCCAGCATTTT. Translated, it gives CASSPTGNTDQPQHF. This rearrangement joins TRBV18 to TRBJ1-5, with D maybe TRBD1 (6 bases). V lost 3 bases to trimming and J lost 5 bases, with 14 bases between them. This CDR3 region has 15 residues. Per germline, CDR1 KGHSH and CDR2 LQKENI.

The chain has TRBV11-3 and TRBJ2-7; possibly TRBD1 for D (5 bases). Germline assignment: CDR1 SGHNT and CDR2 YENEEA. This CDR3 comprises 14 residues. V shed 1 base and J shed 2 bases, with 9 bases lying between them. CDR3 amino acids: CASSLGQGTYEQYF. The CDR3, as DNA: TGTGCCAGCAGCTTAGGGCAGGGAACCTACGAGCAGTACTTC.

This chain links TRBV7-9 with TRBJ2-7, with D possibly matching TRBD1 (6 bases). Trimming left V 2 bases short and J 2 bases short, with 10 bases between. Germline CDR1 is SEHNR and CDR2 is FQNEAQ (reference sequence). This CDR3 region has 14 residues. The chain's CDR3 is CASSLRGIPYEQYF. Here the CDR3 DNA reads TGTGCCAGCAGCTTAAGGGGGATCCCCTACGAGCAGTACTTC.